The sample holds a few counts of the clone carrying this TCR beta chain. Antigen unknown. This clone may be a read error of a much larger clone one base away. RNA and DNA were co-extracted from about 20-30 mg of unsorted bulk tissue. The investigators made TCR beta cDNA from about 500 ng total RNA, using a constant-region primer. It was through three nested multiplex PCR rounds of slightly modified ARM-PCR that TCR beta libraries arose. A C-beta reverse primer and TRBV1-TRBV30 forward primers served in each of the first two PCR rounds, at 9 to 11 cycles apiece. From the multiplex PCR reads, TCRdb called clonotypes with MiXCR, one entry per CDR3 protein. Of some 120,000 distinct CDR3 sequences listed, 50% to 80% are singletons. The data belong to a study of tumor-infiltrating lymphocytes in primary liver carcinoma. The CDR3 covers 14 residues. From germline, CDR1 is MNHNY and CDR2 SVGAGI (reference sequence).

Overall study findings and caveats: Presence in all five tumor regions was observed for only about 7-25% of top clones.

The source is a woman in her sixties or seventies with primary liver carcinoma and hepatitis B virus infection. The sample comprised liver tumor tissue from sampling region 3. Subset of the sample: tumor region T3, left-lateral pole. V usage is TRBV6-6 and J usage is TRBJ1-2, with D maybe TRBD1 (5 bases). The CDR3 protein is CASSPNRDGVGCTF. The CDR3 DNA reads TGTGCCAGCAGCCCTAACCGGGACGGCGTAGGCTGCACCTTC.